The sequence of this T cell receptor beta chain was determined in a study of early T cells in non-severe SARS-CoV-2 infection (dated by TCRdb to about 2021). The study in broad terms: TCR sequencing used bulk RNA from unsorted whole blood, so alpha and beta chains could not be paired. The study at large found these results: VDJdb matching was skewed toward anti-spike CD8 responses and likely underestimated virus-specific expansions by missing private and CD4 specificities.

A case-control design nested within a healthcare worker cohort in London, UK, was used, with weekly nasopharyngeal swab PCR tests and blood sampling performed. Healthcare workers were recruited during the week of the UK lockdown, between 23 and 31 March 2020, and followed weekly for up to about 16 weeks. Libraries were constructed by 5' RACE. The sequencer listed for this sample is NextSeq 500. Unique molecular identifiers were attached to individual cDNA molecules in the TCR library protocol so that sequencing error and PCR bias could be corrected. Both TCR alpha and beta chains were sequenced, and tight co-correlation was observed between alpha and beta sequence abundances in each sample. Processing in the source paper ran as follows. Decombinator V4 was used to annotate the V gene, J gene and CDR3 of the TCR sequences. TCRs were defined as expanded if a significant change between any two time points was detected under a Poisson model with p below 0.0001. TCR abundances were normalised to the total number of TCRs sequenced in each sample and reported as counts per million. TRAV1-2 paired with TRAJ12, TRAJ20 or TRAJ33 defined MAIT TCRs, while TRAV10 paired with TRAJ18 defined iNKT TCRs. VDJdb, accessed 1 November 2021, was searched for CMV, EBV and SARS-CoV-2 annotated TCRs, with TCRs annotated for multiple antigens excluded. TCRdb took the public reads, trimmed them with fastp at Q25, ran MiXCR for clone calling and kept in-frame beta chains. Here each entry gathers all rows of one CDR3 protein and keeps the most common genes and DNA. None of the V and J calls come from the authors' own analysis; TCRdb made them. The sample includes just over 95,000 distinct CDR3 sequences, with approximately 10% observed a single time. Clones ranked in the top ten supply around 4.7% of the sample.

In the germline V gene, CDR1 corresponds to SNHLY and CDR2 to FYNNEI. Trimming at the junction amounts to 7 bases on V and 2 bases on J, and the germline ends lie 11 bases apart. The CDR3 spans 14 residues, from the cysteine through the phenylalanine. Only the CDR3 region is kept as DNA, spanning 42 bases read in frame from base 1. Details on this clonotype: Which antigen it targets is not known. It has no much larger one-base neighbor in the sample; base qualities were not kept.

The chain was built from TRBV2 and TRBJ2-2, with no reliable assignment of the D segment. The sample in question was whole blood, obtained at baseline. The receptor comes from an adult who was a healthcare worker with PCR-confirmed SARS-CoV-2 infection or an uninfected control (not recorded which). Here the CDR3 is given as CASKVGQNTGELFF. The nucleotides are TGTGCCAGCAAGGTCGGGCAAAACACCGGGGAGCTGTTTTTT.